The next 6 T cell receptor beta chains were all read from a single sample in a study of T cells after yellow fever vaccination (dated by TCRdb to about 2019). The meaning of the sample's treatment or condition label: live attenuated yellow fever vaccine strain. The receptor library was made with 5' RACE. The listed sequencing device is Illumina HiSeq 2500. TCRdb's own reprocessing of the public reads used fastp at Q25 and MiXCR and kept productive beta chains. Rows merge per CDR3 protein into single entries with the most common DNA and genes. The sample table contains approximately 550,000 distinct CDR3 sequences; only one count was recorded for about a fifth of them. The ten largest clonotypes hold roughly an eighth of the sample. Specimen: PBMCs, collected 15 days after the yellow fever booster vaccination. These receptors were taken from a young man who received the YFV17D yellow fever vaccine.

The J gene is TRBJ1-1, the V gene TRBV5-4; perhaps TRBD1 as D (6 bases). Germline V gives CDR1 SGHNT, CDR2 YYREEE (reference sequence). This CDR3 has 12 amino acids. Trimming removed 5 bases at V and 8 bases at J, with 13 bases between. CDR3 region: CASSPPQGEAFF. DNA of the CDR3: TGTGCCAGCAGTCCCCCACAGGGCGAAGCTTTCTTT.

About this clonotype: A clone one base away is much larger, so this may be a read error. The chain couples TRBV11-3 to TRBJ2-3; maybe TRBD2 (6 bases). CDR3 length equals 13 residues. Germline values: CDR1 SGHNT, CDR2 YENEEA. V lost 3 bases, J lost 4 bases, and 8 bases lay in between. The CDR3 loop reads CASSFREADTQYF. DNA for the CDR3: TGTGCCAGCAGCTTCAGGGAGGCAGATACGCAGTATTTT.

This chain connects TRBV20-1 to TRBJ2-3; D is possibly TRBD1 (5 bases). This CDR3 is built from 14 residues. Trimming pared 1 base from V and 1 base from J, leaving 9 bases between. Germline V gene sequence: CDR1 DFQATT, CDR2 SNEGSKA (reference sequence). The CDR3 DNA is TGCAGTGCTAGAGCAGGGTTGGGCACAGATACGCAGTATTTT. This encodes CSARAGLGTDTQYF.

The sample holds many counts of this clonotype. The chain joins TRBV25-1 to TRBJ2-7; either TRBD1 or TRBD2 may fit D (5 bases each). Looked up from germline, CDR1 is MGHDK and CDR2 is SYGVNS. V was cut by 3 bases and J by 4 bases, with 13 bases left in between. The CDR3 totals 14 residues. CDR3 bases: TGTGCCAGCAGTGATAAAAGGGACCTATACGAGCAGTACTTC. As protein: CASSDKRDLYEQYF.

The genes are TRBV7-9 and TRBJ2-3; D may be TRBD2 (5 bases). The ends were cut back, 3 bases at V and 5 bases at J, with 15 bases in the middle. Germline V gives CDR1 SEHNR, CDR2 FQNEAQ (reference sequence). This CDR3 is built from 15 residues. Here the CDR3 reads CASSFVASVGDTQYF. The CDR3 DNA reads as TGTGCCAGCAGCTTTGTAGCGTCGGTGGGAGATACGCAGTATTTT.

The gene calls are TRBV20-1 and TRBJ2-3; 10 nucleotides agree with TRBD2. V was pared by 6 bases and J by 2 bases, with 8 bases of the junction left unmatched. Germline V lookup: CDR1 DFQATT, CDR2 SNEGSKA (reference sequence). This CDR3 comprises 15 residues. Here the CDR3 reads CSATGTSVFTDTQYF. As DNA, the CDR3 is TGCAGTGCGACCGGGACTAGCGTCTTCACAGATACGCAGTATTTT.